One sample yielded the 3 T cell receptor beta chains listed below, sequenced in a study of identical twins. TCRdb reprocessed the 5' RACE reads with MiXCR, giving one entry per CDR3 protein. The repertoire holds 650,000 to 800,000 distinct CDR3 sequences, with 8.5% to 9% as singletons. These same records also appear under a second study, on yellow fever vaccine responses in identical twins.

Source material: PBMCs. Source of these receptors: a woman between 18 and 29 years old in good health.

This rearrangement joins TRBV2 to TRBJ2-2, with TRBD1 identical over 8 bases. Germline CDR1 is SNHLY and CDR2 is FYNNEI. The CDR3 has 14 residues. Unmatched junction bases numbered 12, after V lost 8 bases and J lost 10 bases. DNA of the CDR3: TGTGCCAGCGTCGGACAGGGTAGATACGCGGAGCTGTTTTTT. Amino acid sequence: CASVGQGRYAELFF.

This clonotype was detected a few times. V usage is TRBV10-3 and J usage is TRBJ2-1; 9 nucleotides align to TRBD2. This CDR3 contains 15 residues. Losses at the gene ends were 4 bases for V and 5 bases for J; bases not matched to a gene: 6. From germline, CDR1 is ENHRY and CDR2 SYGVKD. The chain's CDR3 is CAISVLAGVNNEQFF. The CDR3 DNA reads TGTGCCATCAGTGTGTTAGCGGGGGTAAACAATGAGCAGTTCTTC.

In its sample, this clonotype was seen many times. The V and J genes are TRBV24-1 and TRBJ2-7, with D hard to call. From germline, CDR1 is KGHDR and CDR2 SFDVKD. The CDR3 has 12 residues. V dropped 1 base and J dropped 6 bases, with 6 bases sitting between them. The CDR3 sequence is CATSDFGFEQYF. The DNA of the CDR3 is TGTGCCACCAGTGATTTTGGGTTCGAGCAGTACTTC.